This TCR beta chain was recovered during a study of cytomegalovirus exposure and HLA in healthy donors. At the level of the study: Of a few hundred genotyped donors, more than 75% clustered with self-reported Caucasian donors.

In germline, CDR1 is PRHDT, CDR2 FYEKMQ (reference sequence). The CDR3 is 18 amino acids. The J segment lost 0 bases and the V segment lost 1 base, leaving 6 bases of the junction unmatched. The PCR had 60 Vbeta and 13 Jbeta primers. Only in-frame clones appear in the TCRdb table, and some are missing; sequencing was by immunoSEQ multiplex PCR. The data show 150,000 to 200,000 clones, approximately 80% seen once. V is TRBV13 and J is TRBJ2-3; 11 nucleotides line up with TRBD2. This receptor was identified in a man in his forties in good health and CMV-seronegative. Sample: PBMCs. The CDR3 DNA is TGTGCCAGCAGCTTAGCTTCAGGGACTAGCGGAAGCACAGATACGCAGTATTTT. Protein sequence: CASSLASGTSGSTDTQYF.